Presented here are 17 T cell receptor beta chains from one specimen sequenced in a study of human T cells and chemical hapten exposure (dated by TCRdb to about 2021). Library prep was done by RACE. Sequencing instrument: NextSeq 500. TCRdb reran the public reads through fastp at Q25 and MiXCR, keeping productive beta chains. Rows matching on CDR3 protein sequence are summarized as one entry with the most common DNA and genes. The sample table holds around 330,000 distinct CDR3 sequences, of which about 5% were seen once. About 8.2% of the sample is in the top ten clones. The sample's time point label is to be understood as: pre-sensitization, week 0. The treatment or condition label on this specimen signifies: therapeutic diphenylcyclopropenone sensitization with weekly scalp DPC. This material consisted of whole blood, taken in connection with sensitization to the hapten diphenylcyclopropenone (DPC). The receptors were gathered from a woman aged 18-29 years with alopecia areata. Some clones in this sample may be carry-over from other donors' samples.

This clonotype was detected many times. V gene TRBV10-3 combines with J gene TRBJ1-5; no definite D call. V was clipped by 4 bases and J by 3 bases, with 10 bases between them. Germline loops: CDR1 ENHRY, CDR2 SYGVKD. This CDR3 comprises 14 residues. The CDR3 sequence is CAISAEGNNQPQHF. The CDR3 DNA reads TGTGCCATCAGTGCGGAGGGAAACAATCAGCCCCAGCATTTT.

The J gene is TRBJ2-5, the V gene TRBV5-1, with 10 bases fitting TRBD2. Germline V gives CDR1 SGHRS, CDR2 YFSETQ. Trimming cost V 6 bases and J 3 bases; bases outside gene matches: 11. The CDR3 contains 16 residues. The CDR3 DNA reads TGCGCCAGCAACCGAGACCTAGCGGGGGCTGAAGAGACCCAGTACTTC. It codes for CASNRDLAGAEETQYF.

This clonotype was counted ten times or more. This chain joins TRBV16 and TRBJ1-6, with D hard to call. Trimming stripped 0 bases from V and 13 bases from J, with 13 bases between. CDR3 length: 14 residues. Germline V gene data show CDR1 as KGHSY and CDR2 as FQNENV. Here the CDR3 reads CASSQSSGPEPLHF. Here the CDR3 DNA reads TGTGCCAGCAGCCAATCGTCAGGCCCGGAGCCCCTCCACTTT.

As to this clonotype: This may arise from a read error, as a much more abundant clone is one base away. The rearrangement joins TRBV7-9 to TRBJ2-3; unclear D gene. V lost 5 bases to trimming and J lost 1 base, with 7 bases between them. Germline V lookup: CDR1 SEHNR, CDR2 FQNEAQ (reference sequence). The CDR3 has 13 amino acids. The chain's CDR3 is CASSRVGTDTQYF. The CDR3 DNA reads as TGTGCCAGCAGCCGAGTGGGCACAGATACGCAGTATTTT.

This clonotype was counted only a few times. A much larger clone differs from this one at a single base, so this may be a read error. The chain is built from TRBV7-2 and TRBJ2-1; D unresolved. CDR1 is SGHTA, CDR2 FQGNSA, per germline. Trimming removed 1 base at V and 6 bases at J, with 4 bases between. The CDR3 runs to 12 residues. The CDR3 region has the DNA TGTGCCAGCAGCTTAGAAACCAATGAGCAGTTCTTC. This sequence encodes CASSLETNEQFF.

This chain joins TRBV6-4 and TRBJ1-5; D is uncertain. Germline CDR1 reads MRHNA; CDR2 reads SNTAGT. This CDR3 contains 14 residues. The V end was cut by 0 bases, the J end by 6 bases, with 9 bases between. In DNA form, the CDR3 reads TGTGCCAGCAGTGACTCGAGCGGTTCTCAGCCCCAGCATTTT. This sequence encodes CASSDSSGSQPQHF.

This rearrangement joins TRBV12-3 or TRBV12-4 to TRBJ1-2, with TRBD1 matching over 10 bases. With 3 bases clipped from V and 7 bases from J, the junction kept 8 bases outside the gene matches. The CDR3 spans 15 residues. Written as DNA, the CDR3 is TGTGCCAGCAGTTTTACCGGGACAGGGGAGTCTGGCTACACCTTC. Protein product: CASSFTGTGESGYTF.

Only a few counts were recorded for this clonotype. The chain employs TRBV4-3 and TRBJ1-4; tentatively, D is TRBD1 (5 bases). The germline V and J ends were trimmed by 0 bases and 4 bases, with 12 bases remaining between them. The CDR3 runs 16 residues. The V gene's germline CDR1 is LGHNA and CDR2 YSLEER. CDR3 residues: CASSQEVGGGNEKLFF. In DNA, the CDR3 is TGCGCCAGCAGCCAAGAAGTGGGGGGAGGTAATGAAAAACTGTTTTTT.

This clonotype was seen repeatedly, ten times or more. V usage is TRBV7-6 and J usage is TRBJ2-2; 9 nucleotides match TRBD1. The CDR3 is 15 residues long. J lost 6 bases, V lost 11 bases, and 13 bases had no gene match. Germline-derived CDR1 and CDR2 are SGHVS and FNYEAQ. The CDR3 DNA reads TGTGCCGGGGGAGGTCTGGGACAGGGAGCCGGGGAGCTGTTTTTT. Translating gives CAGGGLGQGAGELFF. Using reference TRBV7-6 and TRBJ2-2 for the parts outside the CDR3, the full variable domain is GAGVSQSPRYKVTKRGQDVALRCDPISGHVSLYWYRQALGQGPEFLTYFNYEAQQDKSGLPNDRFSAERPEGSISTLTIQRTEQRDSAMYRCAGGGLGQGAGELFFGEGSRLTVL.

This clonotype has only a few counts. CDR3 in DNA: TGTGCCAGCAGGGGATCAGATAGCGCCGAAGATGGGTCAGATACGCAGTATTTT. Its protein is CASRGSDSAEDGSDTQYF. The V gene is TRBV7-9, the J gene TRBJ2-3; tentative D call: TRBD2 (5 bases). CDR1 is SEHNR and CDR2 is FQNEAQ in the germline V gene (reference sequence). The CDR3 runs to 18 residues. Trimming pared 6 bases from V and 4 bases from J, leaving 26 bases between.

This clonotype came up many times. The CDR3, as DNA: TGCAGCGTTGAAGGGGACCACACTGAAGCTTTCTTT. It yields the protein CSVEGDHTEAFF. The chain is built from TRBV29-1 and TRBJ1-1; a weak D match, TRBD1 (5 bases). The CDR3 is 12 residues long. From germline, CDR1 is SQVTM and CDR2 ANQGSEA. The ends were cut back, 1 base at V and 3 bases at J, with 6 bases in the middle.

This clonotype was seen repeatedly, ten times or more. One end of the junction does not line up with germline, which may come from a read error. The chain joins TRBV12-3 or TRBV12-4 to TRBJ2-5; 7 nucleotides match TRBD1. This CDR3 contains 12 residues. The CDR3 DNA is TGTGCCAGCAGTCTCCATCAGACAGGACAGGTCTTC. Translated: CASSLHQTGQVF.

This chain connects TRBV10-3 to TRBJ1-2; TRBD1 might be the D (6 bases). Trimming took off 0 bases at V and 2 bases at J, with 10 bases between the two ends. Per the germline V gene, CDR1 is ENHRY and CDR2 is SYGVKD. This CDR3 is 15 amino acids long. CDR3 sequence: CAISESWQGNYGYTF. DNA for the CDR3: TGTGCCATCAGTGAGTCGTGGCAGGGGAACTATGGCTACACCTTC.

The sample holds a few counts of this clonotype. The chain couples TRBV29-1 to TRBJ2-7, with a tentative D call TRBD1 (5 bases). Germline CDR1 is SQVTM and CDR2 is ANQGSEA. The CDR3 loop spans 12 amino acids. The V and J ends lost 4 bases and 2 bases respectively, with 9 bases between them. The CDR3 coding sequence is TGCAGCGTTGTAGACAGTACCTACGAGCAGTACTTC. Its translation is CSVVDSTYEQYF.

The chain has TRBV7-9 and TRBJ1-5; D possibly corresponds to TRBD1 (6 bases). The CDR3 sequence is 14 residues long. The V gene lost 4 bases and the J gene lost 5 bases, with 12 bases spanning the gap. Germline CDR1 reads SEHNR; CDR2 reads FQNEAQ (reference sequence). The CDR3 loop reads CASSWQGQDQPQHF. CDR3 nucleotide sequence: TGTGCCAGCAGCTGGCAGGGGCAAGATCAGCCCCAGCATTTT.

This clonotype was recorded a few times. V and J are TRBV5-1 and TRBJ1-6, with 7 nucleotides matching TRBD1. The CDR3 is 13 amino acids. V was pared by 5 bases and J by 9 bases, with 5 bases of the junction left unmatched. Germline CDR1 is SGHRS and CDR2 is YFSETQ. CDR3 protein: CASRKDRSSPLHF. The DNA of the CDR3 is TGCGCCAGCAGAAAGGACAGGTCTTCACCCCTCCACTTT.

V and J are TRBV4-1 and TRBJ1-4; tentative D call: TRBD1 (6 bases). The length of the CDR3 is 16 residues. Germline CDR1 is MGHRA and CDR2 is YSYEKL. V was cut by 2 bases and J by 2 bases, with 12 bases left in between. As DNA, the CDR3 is TGCGCCAGCAGCCAATCCCGGGGGCCCACTAATGAAAAACTGTTTTTT. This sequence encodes CASSQSRGPTNEKLFF.